These T cell receptor beta chains were read from a single sample in a study of blood T cell repertoires in COVID-19. Using immunoSEQ multiplex PCR, the repertoire was profiled, and TCRdb retains in-frame clones only, with some absent. The sample contains about 120,000 clones, roughly 79% of which appear only once. Sequencing was done on a sample of peripheral blood. The receptors were gathered from a man aged 70 or older with acute or convalescent COVID-19. Each CDR3 is given with its conserved first and last residue. D genes are given only for firm matches. Expanded clones are given a class, and other clones once, few, many or no size at all.

j_gene: TRBJ1-3
d_gene: NA
len: 12
v_gene: TRBV20-1
abundance: NA
CDR3nt: TGCAGTGCTAGTAAAGCGGGAAACACCATATATTTT
CDR3aa: CSASKAGNTIYF

j_gene: TRBJ1-4
d_gene: NA
len: 15
v_gene: TRBV6-5
abundance: once
CDR3nt: TGTGCCAGCAGTTACGCGGGGATCGGTAATGAAAAACTGTTTTTT
CDR3aa: CASSYAGIGNEKLFF

j_gene: TRBJ1-2
d_gene: TRBD1
len: 14
v_gene: TRBV9
abundance: NA
CDR3nt: TGTGCCAGCAGCGTAGCTGGGACAGGGTATGGCTACACCTTC
CDR3aa: CASSVAGTGYGYTF

j_gene: TRBJ1-2
d_gene: NA
len: 13
v_gene: TRBV19
abundance: NA
CDR3nt: TGTGCCAGTAGTATAGGGACAGTGCCTGGCTACACCTTC
CDR3aa: CASSIGTVPGYTF

j_gene: TRBJ2-7
d_gene: TRBD2
len: 15
v_gene: TRBV6-5
abundance: NA
CDR3nt: TGTGCCAGCAGCTTGACCGGGACTAGCAGCTACGAGCAGTACTTC
CDR3aa: CASSLTGTSSYEQYF

j_gene: TRBJ2-5
d_gene: TRBD1
len: 14
v_gene: TRBV18
abundance: NA
CDR3nt: TGTGCCAGCTCAACGGGACAGGGCCAAGAGACCCAGTACTTC
CDR3aa: CASSTGQGQETQYF

j_gene: TRBJ1-2
d_gene: NA
len: 15
v_gene: TRBV27
abundance: once
CDR3nt: TGTGCCAGCAGTTTTCAGTCTGTTGCTAACTATGGCTACACCTTC
CDR3aa: CASSFQSVANYGYTF

j_gene: TRBJ1-6
d_gene: TRBD1
len: 14
v_gene: TRBV19
abundance: NA
CDR3nt: TGTGCCAGTAGTATAACAGGGGTTAATTCACCCCTCCACTTT
CDR3aa: CASSITGVNSPLHF

j_gene: TRBJ2-1
d_gene: TRBD2
len: 13
v_gene: TRBV11-3
abundance: NA
CDR3nt: TGTGCCAGCAGCCCCAAGCGGGGTCATGAGCAGTTCTTC
CDR3aa: CASSPKRGHEQFF

j_gene: TRBJ1-2
d_gene: TRBD1
len: 12
v_gene: TRBV25-1
abundance: NA
CDR3nt: TGTGCCAGCAGTCGGGACAGGGGAAGCTACACCTTC
CDR3aa: CASSRDRGSYTF

j_gene: TRBJ1-2
d_gene: NA
len: 14
v_gene: TRBV19
abundance: NA
CDR3nt: TGTGCCAGTAGTTTCGGACAGACCCTCTATGGCTACACCTTC
CDR3aa: CASSFGQTLYGYTF

j_gene: TRBJ2-1
d_gene: TRBD1
len: 15
v_gene: TRBV9
abundance: NA
CDR3nt: TGTGCCAGCAGCATTCGGACAGGGTCCTACAATGAGCAGTTCTTC
CDR3aa: CASSIRTGSYNEQFF

j_gene: TRBJ1-2
d_gene: NA
len: 15
v_gene: TRBV5-4
abundance: NA
CDR3nt: TGTGCCAGCAGCTCCCGGACCGACCTGCGGGCTGGCTACACCTTC
CDR3aa: CASSSRTDLRAGYTF

j_gene: TRBJ1-6
d_gene: NA
len: 16
v_gene: TRBV7-2
abundance: NA
CDR3nt: TGTGCCAGCAGGAAGACAGGCTTCTCCTATAATTCACCCCTCCACTTT
CDR3aa: CASRKTGFSYNSPLHF